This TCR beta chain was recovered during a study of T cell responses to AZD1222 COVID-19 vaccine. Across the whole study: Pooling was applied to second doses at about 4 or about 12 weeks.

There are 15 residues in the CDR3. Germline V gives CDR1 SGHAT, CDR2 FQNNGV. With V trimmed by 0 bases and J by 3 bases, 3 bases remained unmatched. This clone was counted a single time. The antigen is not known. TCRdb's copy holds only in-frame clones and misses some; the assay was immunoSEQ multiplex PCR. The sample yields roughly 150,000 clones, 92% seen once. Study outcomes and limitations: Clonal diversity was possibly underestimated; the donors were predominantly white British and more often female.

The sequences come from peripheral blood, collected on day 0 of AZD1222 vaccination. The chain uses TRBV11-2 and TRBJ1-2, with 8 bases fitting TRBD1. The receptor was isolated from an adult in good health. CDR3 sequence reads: CASSLEGTGHYGYTF. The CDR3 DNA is TGTGCCAGCAGCTTAGAAGGGACAGGCCACTATGGCTACACCTTC.